The clone carrying this T cell receptor (beta chain) was seen repeatedly, ten times or more. This sample stems from a study of CD8+CD57+ T cells in acquired aplastic anemia. The J segment lost 4 bases and the V segment lost 0 bases, leaving 10 bases of the junction unmatched. The CDR3 has 18 residues. Germline V gene data show CDR1 as SGHRS and CDR2 as YFSETQ. Genomic DNA constituted the template upon which TCR beta VDJ and CDR3 profiling was performed. TCRdb fed the reads into MiXCR, producing one record per CDR3 protein. The sample includes over 250,000 distinct CDR3 sequences, roughly 61% of them seen just once. Patients selected for sequencing had displayed CD8+CD57+ cell expansion by flow cytometry. Patients were untreated when blood was sampled.

The specimen was sorted CD4+, CD8+, or CD8+CD57+ T cells (not recorded which) from PBMCs. This chain uses TRBV5-1 with TRBJ1-1; 12 bases align to TRBD1. The TCR originated in a human donor with aplastic anemia. The CDR3 spells CASSLAPGQGAVSTEAFF. CDR3 sequence (DNA): TGCGCCAGCAGCTTGGCCCCGGGACAGGGGGCCGTTAGCACTGAAGCTTTCTTT.